A selection of T cell receptor beta chains follows, all from one sample in a study of CXCR3-negative and CXCR3-positive naive CD8 T cells. Reprocessing the 5' RACE reads, TCRdb reports a single entry for every CDR3 protein and omits DNA. Its table records approximately 120,000 distinct CDR3 sequences. Sequencing used naive CXCR3+ CD8+ T cells from blood. The origin of the receptors is a human donor in good health. Some clones in this sample may be carry-over from other donors' samples. CDR3s include the opening cysteine and the closing phenylalanine or tryptophan. The order of the fields is J gene, V gene, clone size, CDR3 protein. Clone size is given for some rows only: seen once, a few or many times, or a class if the clone is expanded.

j_gene: TRBJ1-3; v_gene: TRBV20-1; abundance: NA; CDR3aa: CSAREERTRSGNTIYF
j_gene: TRBJ1-2; v_gene: TRBV12-3/TRBV12-4; abundance: NA; CDR3aa: CASRETNYGYTF
j_gene: TRBJ1-1; v_gene: TRBV29-1; abundance: NA; CDR3aa: CSVGDRMNTEAFF
j_gene: TRBJ2-3; v_gene: TRBV7-6; abundance: NA; CDR3aa: CASSLSAGGRTDTQYF
j_gene: TRBJ2-1; v_gene: TRBV6-5; abundance: NA; CDR3aa: CASSYSNRANNEQFF
j_gene: TRBJ2-7; v_gene: TRBV4-2; abundance: NA; CDR3aa: CASSQAGQGYEQYF
j_gene: TRBJ2-7; v_gene: TRBV20-1; abundance: NA; CDR3aa: CSARRRTTYEQYF
j_gene: TRBJ2-2; v_gene: TRBV6-5; abundance: NA; CDR3aa: CASSYFRGTGELFF
j_gene: TRBJ1-5; v_gene: TRBV7-3; abundance: NA; CDR3aa: CASSHLGGRYSNQPQHF
j_gene: TRBJ2-5; v_gene: TRBV7-9; abundance: NA; CDR3aa: CASSFGPSGSRETQYF
j_gene: TRBJ2-1; v_gene: TRBV19; abundance: NA; CDR3aa: CTSADYNEQFF
j_gene: TRBJ2-7; v_gene: TRBV28; abundance: NA; CDR3aa: CASSMAGEQYF
j_gene: TRBJ2-5; v_gene: TRBV5-1; abundance: NA; CDR3aa: CASSGEGASGGSQETQYF
j_gene: TRBJ2-1; v_gene: TRBV20-1; abundance: medium-sized; CDR3aa: CSARLGDVEQFF
j_gene: TRBJ2-7; v_gene: TRBV27; abundance: NA; CDR3aa: CASSWGRGVHYEQYF
j_gene: TRBJ1-2; v_gene: TRBV7-9; abundance: NA; CDR3aa: CASSLVGTGHGYTF
j_gene: TRBJ2-7; v_gene: TRBV12-3/TRBV12-4; abundance: NA; CDR3aa: CASSSGVNYEQYF
j_gene: TRBJ2-5; v_gene: TRBV7-2; abundance: NA; CDR3aa: CASSVEGRGAWETQYF
j_gene: TRBJ2-7; v_gene: TRBV19; abundance: NA; CDR3aa: CASSTARTGGYEQYF
j_gene: TRBJ1-2; v_gene: TRBV4-3; abundance: NA; CDR3aa: CASSHLGEGGYTF
j_gene: TRBJ1-1; v_gene: TRBV5-1; abundance: NA; CDR3aa: CASTRDLMNTEAFF
j_gene: TRBJ2-3; v_gene: TRBV7-8; abundance: NA; CDR3aa: CASSPNLLTDTQYF
j_gene: TRBJ2-7; v_gene: TRBV4-1; abundance: NA; CDR3aa: CASSPSGLASYEQYF
j_gene: TRBJ2-2; v_gene: TRBV13; abundance: NA; CDR3aa: CASSRERTGELFF
j_gene: TRBJ1-3; v_gene: TRBV5-5; abundance: NA; CDR3aa: CASSLPEVGNTIYF
j_gene: TRBJ2-7; v_gene: TRBV25-1; abundance: NA; CDR3aa: CASSDLSYEQYF
j_gene: TRBJ2-7; v_gene: TRBV14; abundance: NA; CDR3aa: CASSQTTGTFHEQYF
j_gene: TRBJ2-5; v_gene: TRBV12-3/TRBV12-4; abundance: NA; CDR3aa: CASSPGTWRVETQYF
j_gene: TRBJ2-1; v_gene: TRBV29-1; abundance: NA; CDR3aa: CSVRQGVINEQFF